Below, one T cell receptor beta chain is given with its context. Its cognate antigen has yet to be identified. No much larger clonotype is one base removed from it; base qualities were not supplied. These data come from a study of blood T cell repertoires in COVID-19 (dated by TCRdb to between 2020 and 2021). Study-wide context: Samples from collaborators originated in the United States, Italy and Spain and spanned both the acute and convalescent phases of COVID-19. The material from the prospective study consisted of cDNA or gDNA derived from T cells, B-cell-depleted T cells, or PBMCs. Nearly every sample came with metadata listing a de-identified subject ID, COVID-19 status, age in years and sex. Deeply sampled blood TCRbeta repertoires from subjects exposed to, actively infected with, or recovered from COVID-19 were included in the dataset. The samples were drawn from two sources: the first 160 participants of the ongoing ImmuneRACE study, and 1,000 to 1,500 subjects contributed by 6 global collaborators. The repertoires were released in a freely available public database meant as a resource for research on the immune response to SARS-CoV-2. Where available, HLA class I and class II types were taken from metadata supplied by the sample provider and were not determined by assay-based typing. What the authors observed across the whole study: How much clinical and demographic metadata was included differed by source and by participant, and the metadata was provided uncurated.

Each collaborating institution followed its own protocols to collect whole blood in K2EDTA tubes. Collaborator samples were shipped for TCRbeta analysis as frozen whole blood, isolated PBMCs, or DNA extracted from either sample type. TCRbeta CDR3 regions were amplified from genomic DNA using the immunoSEQ Assay, a bias-controlled multiplex PCR. As for the original processing: The number of nucleated cells in each sample was estimated by amplification of reference gene primers within the assay. Sequence reads were collapsed and filtered to measure the absolute abundance of every unique TCRbeta CDR3 rearrangement. Productive Simpson clonality was computed per sample as the square root of Simpson's diversity index over productive rearrangements. TCRdb retrieved this table from immuneACCESS and kept in-frame rearrangements only. Not all clones are present; in checked studies, unresolved V genes account for under half, and no reason is known for the remainder. V and J calls plus clone size are reproduced from that table; the DNA served to infer D and trimming. The sample table contains 120,000 or so clones; only one count was recorded for roughly 69% of them. The ten top clones hold about 2.2% of the sample.

Per the germline V gene, SQVTM is the CDR1 and ANQGSEA is the CDR2. The cysteine opens and the phenylalanine closes a CDR3 of 13 amino acids. Only the CDR3 DNA is retained, 39 bases long and in frame from the first base. Trimming leaves V shorter by 7 bases and J shorter by 2 bases, with the junction holding 6 bases beyond the gene matches. The chain uses TRBV29-1 and TRBJ2-7; 9 nucleotides in the junction match TRBD2. Material: peripheral blood. This clonotype was obtained from a woman in her 70s with acute or convalescent COVID-19. The DNA is as follows: TGCAGCGGGATGACTAGCGGAACCTACGAGCAGTACTTC. Translated, this gives CSGMTSGTYEQYF.